This T cell receptor beta chain was captured by sequencing in a study of blood T cell repertoires in COVID-19. Study context: The United States, Italy and Spain supplied acute and convalescent COVID-19 samples.

The germline CDR1 and CDR2 sequences are MDHEN and SYDVKM. V was shortened by 6 bases and J by 2 bases, with 17 bases between the two germline ends. The CDR3 loop spans 16 amino acids. Original methodology: For nucleated cells, counts were estimated from reference gene primer amplification. Sequencing was performed with immunoSEQ multiplex PCR; in TCRdb, only in-frame clones are kept and a portion is missing. The D gene and trimming were derived from the DNA, and the V and J assignments and clone size from that table. The sample has under 80,000 clones, 85% to 90% seen once; the top ten hold less than 7.5%.

This chain links TRBV28 with TRBJ2-1, with TRBD1 as a possible D gene (6 bases). The sequenced sample was peripheral blood. The sequence derives from a woman older than 75 with active COVID-19. CDR3 DNA sequence: TGTGCCAGCAGCCGGAGACAGGTGGTCGCCTACAATGAGCAGTTCTTC. Its translation: CASSRRQVVAYNEQFF.